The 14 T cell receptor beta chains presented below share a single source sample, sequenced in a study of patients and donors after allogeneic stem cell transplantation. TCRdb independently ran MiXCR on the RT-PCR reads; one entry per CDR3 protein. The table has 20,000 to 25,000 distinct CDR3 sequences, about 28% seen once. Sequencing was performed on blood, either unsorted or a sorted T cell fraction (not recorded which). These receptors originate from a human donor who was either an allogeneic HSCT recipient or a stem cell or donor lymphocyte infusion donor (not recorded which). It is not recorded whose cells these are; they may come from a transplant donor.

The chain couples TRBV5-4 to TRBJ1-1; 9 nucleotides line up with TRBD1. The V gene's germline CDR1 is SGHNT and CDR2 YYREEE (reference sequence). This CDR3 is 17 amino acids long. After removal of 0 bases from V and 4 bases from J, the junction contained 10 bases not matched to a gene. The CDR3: CASSLVFRTGVSTEAFF. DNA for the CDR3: TGTGCCAGCAGCTTGGTCTTTCGGACAGGGGTTAGCACTGAAGCTTTCTTT.

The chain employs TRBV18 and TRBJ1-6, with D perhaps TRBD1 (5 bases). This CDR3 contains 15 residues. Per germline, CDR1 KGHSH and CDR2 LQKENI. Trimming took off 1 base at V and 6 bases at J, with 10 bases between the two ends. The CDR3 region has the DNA TGTGCCAGCTCACCACGAGGGGATGTTAATTCACCCCTCCACTTT. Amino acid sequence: CASSPRGDVNSPLHF.

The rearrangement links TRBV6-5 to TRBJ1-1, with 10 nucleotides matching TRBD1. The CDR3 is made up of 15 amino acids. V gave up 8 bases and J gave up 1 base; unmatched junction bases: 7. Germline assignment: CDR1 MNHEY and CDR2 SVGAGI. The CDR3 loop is CASLGQGMRNTEAFF. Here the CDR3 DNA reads TGTGCCAGCTTGGGACAGGGGATGAGGAACACTGAAGCTTTCTTT.

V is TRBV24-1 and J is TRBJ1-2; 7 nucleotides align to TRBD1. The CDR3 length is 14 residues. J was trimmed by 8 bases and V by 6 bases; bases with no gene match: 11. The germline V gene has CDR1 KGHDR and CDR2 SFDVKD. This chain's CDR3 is CATSPRGDLNGYTF. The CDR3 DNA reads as TGTGCCACCAGTCCCAGGGGGGACTTGAACGGCTACACCTTC.

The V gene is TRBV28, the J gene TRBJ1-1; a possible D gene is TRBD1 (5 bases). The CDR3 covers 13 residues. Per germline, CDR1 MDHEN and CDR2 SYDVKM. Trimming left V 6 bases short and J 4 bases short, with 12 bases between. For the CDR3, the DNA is TGTGCCAGCAGGGGACGGTGGGGCACTGAAGCTTTCTTT. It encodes CASRGRWGTEAFF.

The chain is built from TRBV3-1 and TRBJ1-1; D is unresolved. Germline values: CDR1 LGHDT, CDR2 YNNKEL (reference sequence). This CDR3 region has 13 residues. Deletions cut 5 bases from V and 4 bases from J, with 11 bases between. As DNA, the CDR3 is TGTGCCAGCAGCTATGGGAGGAGCACTGAAGCTTTCTTT. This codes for CASSYGRSTEAFF. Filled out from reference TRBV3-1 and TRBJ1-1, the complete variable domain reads DTAVSQTPKYLVTQMGNDKSIKCEQNLGHDTMYWYKQDSKKFLKIMFSYNNKELIINETVPNRFSPKSPDKAHLNLHINSLELGDSAVYFCASSYGRSTEAFFGQGTRLTVV.

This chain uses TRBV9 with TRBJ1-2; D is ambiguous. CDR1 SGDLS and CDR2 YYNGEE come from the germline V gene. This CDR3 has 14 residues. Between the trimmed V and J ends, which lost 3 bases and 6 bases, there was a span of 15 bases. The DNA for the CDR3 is TGTGCCAGCAGCGCCGATCCGGTGGCCGATGGCTACACCTTC. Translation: CASSADPVADGYTF.

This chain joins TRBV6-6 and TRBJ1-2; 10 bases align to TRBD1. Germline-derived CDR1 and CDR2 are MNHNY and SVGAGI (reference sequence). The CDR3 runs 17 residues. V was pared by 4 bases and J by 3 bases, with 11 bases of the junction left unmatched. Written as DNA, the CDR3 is TGTGCCAGCAGTTCGTTATCCGGGACAGGGGCTTACTATGGCTACACCTTC. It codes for CASSSLSGTGAYYGYTF.

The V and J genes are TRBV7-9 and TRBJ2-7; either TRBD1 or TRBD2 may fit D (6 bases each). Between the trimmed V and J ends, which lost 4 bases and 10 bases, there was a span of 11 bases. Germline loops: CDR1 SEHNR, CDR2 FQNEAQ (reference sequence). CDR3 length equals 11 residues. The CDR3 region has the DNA TGTGCCAGCAGCTACGGGGGCGGCCAGTACTTC. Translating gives CASSYGGGQYF. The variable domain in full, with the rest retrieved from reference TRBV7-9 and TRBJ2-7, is DTGVSQNPRHKITKRGQNVTFRCDPISEHNRLYWYRQTLGQGPEFLTYFQNEAQLEKSRLLSDRFSAERPKGSFSTLEIQRTEQGDSAMYLCASSYGGGQYFGPGTRLTVT.

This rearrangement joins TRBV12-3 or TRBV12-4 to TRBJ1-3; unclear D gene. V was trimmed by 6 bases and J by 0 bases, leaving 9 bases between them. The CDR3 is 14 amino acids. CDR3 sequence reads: CASRVNLSGNTIYF. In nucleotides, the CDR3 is TGTGCCAGCAGAGTTAACCTCTCTGGAAACACCATATATTTT.

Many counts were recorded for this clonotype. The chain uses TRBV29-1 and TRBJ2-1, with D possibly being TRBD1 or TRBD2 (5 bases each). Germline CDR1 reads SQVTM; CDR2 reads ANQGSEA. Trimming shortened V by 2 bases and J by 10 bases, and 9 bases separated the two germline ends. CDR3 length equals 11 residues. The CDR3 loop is CSVESGGEQFF. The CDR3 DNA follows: TGCAGCGTTGAAAGTGGGGGAGAGCAGTTCTTC.

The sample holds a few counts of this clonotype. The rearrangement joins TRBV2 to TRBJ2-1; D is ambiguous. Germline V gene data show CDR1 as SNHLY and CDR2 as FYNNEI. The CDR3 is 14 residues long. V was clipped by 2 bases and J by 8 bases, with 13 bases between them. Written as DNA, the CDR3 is TGTGCCAGCAGTGAACCACTGAGGAGCCATGAGCAGTTCTTC. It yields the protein CASSEPLRSHEQFF.

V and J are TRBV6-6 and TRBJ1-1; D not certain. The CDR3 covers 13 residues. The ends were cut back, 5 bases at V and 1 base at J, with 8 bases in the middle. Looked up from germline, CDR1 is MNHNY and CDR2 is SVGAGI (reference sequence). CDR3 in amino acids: CASSPRSNTEAFF. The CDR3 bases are TGTGCCAGCAGTCCCCGGTCGAACACTGAAGCTTTCTTT.

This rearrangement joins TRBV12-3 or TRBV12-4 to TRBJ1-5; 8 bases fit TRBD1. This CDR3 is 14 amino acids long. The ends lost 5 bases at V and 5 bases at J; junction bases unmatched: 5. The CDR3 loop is CASSGQGRDQPQHF. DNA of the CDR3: TGTGCCAGCAGTGGACAGGGAAGGGATCAGCCCCAGCATTTT.